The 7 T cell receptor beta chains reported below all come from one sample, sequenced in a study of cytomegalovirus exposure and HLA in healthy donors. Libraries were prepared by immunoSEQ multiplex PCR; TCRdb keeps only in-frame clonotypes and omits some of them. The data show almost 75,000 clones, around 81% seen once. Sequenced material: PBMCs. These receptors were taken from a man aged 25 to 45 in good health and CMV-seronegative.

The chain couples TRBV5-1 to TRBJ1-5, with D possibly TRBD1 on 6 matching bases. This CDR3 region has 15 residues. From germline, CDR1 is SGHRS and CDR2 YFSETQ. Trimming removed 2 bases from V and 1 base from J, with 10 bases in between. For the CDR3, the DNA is TGCGCCAGCAGCTTACAGGGCTTCAGCAATCAGCCCCAGCATTTT. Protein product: CASSLQGFSNQPQHF.

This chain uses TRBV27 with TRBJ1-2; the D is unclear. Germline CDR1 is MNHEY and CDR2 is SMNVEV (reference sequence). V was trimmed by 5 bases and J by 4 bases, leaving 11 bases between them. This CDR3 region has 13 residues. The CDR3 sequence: CASSLSSSYGYTF. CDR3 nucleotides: TGTGCCAGCAGTCTCTCCTCGTCCTATGGCTACACCTTC.

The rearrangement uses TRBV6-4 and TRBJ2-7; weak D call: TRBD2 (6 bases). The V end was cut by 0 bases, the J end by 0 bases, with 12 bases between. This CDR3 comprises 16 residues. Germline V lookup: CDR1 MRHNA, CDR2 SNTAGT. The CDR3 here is CASSDSAGPNSYEQYV. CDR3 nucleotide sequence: TGTGCCAGCAGTGACTCCGCGGGACCAAACTCCTACGAGCAGTACGTC.

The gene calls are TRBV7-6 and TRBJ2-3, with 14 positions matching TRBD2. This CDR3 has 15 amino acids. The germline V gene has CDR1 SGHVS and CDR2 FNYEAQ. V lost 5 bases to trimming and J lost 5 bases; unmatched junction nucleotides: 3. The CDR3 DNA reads TGTGCCAGCAGCCTGACTAGCGGGGGGGGAGATACGCAGTATTTT. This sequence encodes CASSLTSGGGDTQYF.

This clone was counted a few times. DNA for the CDR3: TGTGCCAGCAGCTTCCGGGGGGGGTATGGCTACACCTTC. Its translation is CASSFRGGYGYTF. This sequence joins TRBV11-3 and TRBJ1-2, with D tentatively TRBD1 (5 bases). Germline CDR1 SGHNT, CDR2 YENEEA. The CDR3 is 13 residues long. Between the trimmed V and J ends, which lost 3 bases and 5 bases, there was a span of 10 bases.

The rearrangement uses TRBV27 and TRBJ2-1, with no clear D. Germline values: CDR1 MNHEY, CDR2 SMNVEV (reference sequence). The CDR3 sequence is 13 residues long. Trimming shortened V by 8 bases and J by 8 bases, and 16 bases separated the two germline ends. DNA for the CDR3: TGTGCCAGCTCCCGGCAGGCCCCCGATGAGCAGTTCTTC. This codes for CASSRQAPDEQFF.

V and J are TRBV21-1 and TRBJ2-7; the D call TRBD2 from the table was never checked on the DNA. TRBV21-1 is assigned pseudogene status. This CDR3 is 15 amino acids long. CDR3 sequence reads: CASSKADWSSYEQYV. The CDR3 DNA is TGTGCCAGCAGCAAAGCGGACTGGAGCTCCTACGAGCAGTACGTC.